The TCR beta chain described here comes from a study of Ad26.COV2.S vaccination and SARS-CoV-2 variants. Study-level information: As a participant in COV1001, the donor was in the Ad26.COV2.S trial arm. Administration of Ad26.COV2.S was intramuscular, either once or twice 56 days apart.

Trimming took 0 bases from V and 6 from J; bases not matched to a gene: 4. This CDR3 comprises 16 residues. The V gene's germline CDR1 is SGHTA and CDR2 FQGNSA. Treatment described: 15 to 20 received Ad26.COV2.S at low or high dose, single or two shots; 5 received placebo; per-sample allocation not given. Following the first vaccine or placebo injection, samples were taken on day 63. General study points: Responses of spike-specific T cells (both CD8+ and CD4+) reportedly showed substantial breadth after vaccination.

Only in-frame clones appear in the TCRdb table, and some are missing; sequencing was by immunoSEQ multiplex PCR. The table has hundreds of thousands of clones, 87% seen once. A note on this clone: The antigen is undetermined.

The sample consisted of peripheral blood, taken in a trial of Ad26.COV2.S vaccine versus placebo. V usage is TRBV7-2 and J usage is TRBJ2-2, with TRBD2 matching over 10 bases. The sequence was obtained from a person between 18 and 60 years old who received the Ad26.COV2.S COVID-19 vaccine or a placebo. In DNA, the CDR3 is TGTGCCAGCAGCTTAGCGAGCGGGAGGGCCTCCGGGGAGCTGTTTTTT. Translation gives CASSLASGRASGELFF.